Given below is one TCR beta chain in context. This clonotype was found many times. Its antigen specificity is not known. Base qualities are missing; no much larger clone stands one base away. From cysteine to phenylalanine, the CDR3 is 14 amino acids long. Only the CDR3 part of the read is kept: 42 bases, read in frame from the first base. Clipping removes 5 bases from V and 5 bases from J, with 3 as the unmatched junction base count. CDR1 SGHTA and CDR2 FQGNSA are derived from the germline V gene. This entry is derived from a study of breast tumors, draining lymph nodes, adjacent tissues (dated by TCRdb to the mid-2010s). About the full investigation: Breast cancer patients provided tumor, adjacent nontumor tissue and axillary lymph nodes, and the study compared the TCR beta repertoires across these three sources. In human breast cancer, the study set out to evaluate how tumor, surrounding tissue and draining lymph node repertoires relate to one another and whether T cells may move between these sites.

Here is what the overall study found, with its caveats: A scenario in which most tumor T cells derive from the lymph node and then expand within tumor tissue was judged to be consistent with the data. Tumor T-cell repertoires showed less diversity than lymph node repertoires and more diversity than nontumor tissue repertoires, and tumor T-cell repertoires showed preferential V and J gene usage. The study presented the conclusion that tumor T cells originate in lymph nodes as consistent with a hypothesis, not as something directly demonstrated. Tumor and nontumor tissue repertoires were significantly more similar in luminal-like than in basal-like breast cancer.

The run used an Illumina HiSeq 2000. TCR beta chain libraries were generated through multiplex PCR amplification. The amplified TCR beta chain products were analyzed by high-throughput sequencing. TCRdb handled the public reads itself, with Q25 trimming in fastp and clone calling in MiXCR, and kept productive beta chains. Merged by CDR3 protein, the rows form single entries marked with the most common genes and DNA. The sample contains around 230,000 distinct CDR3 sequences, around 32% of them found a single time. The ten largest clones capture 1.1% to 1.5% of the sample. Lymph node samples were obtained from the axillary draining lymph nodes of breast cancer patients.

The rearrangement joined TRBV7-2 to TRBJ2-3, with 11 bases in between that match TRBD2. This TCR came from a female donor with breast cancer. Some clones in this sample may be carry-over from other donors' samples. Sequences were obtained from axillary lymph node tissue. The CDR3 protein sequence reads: CASSHGLAGDTQYF. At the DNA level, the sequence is TGTGCCAGCAGCCACGGACTAGCGGGAGATACGCAGTATTTT.